This T cell receptor beta chain is from a study of blood T cell repertoires in COVID-19. The CDR3 has 15 residues. Germline CDR1 and CDR2: LNHDA and SQIVND (reference sequence). V lost 4 bases to trimming and J lost 4 bases, with 13 bases between them. Sequencing was performed with immunoSEQ multiplex PCR; in TCRdb, only in-frame clones are kept and a portion is missing. The table shows under 300,000 clones, with around 86% occurring only once. The table lists this clone with a few counts. Sequenced material: peripheral blood. The chain employs TRBV19 and TRBJ2-2; a weak D match, TRBD1 (5 bases). The receptor's source is a man aged 30 to 45 who had recovered from COVID-19. This chain's CDR3 is CASSTQTVSTGELFF. The CDR3 DNA sequence: TGTGCCAGTAGTACCCAGACAGTCTCCACCGGGGAGCTGTTTTTT.